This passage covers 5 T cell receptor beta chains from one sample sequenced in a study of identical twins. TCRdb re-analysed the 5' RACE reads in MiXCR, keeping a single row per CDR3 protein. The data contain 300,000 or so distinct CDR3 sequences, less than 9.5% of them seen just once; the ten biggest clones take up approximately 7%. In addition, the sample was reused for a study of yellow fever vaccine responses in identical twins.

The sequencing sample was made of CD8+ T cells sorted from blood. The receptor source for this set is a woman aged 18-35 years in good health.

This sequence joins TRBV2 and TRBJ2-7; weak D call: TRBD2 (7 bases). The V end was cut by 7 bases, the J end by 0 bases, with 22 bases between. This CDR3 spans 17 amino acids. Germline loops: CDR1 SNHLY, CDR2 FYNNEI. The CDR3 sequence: CASTRRGADKSSYEQYF. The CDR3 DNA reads TGTGCCAGCACGCGACGGGGGGCGGACAAGTCCTCCTACGAGCAGTACTTC.

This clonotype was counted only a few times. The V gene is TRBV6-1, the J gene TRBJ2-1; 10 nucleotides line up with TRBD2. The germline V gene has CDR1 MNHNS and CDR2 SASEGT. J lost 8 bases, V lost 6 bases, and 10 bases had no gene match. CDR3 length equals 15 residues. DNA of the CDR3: TGTGCCAGCAGACCAGCTAGCGGGAGTGGCCATGAGCAGTTCTTC. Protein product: CASRPASGSGHEQFF.

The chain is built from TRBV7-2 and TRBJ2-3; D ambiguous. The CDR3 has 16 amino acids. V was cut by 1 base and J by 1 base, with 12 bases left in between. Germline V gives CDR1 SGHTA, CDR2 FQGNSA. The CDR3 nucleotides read TGTGCCAGCAGCTTAGGGTTGGGCTACGGCACAGATACGCAGTATTTT. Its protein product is CASSLGLGYGTDTQYF.

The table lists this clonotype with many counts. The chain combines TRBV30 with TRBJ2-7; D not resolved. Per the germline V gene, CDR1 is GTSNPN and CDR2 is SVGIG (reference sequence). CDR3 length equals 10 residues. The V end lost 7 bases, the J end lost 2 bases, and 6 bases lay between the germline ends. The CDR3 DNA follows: TGTGCCTCGGACCCCTACGAGCAGTACTTC. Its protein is CASDPYEQYF.

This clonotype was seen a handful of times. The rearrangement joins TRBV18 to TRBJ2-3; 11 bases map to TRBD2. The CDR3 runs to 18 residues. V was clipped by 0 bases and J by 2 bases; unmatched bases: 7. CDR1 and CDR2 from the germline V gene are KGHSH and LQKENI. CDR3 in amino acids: CASSPPETSGTHTDTQYF. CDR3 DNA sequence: TGTGCCAGCTCACCACCGGAGACTAGCGGGACACACACAGATACGCAGTATTTT.